One and the same sample provided the 17 T cell receptor beta chains below, sequenced in a study of CD8+ T cells in alopecia areata listed by TCRdb under 2018. To prepare the library, the immunoSEQ multiplex PCR assay was applied. RNA was extracted from all samples and reverse transcribed into cDNA, which served as template for TCR sequencing. TCRdb stores this immuneACCESS table with in-frame sequences only. Part of the clones is absent; in the studies checked, under half of the shortfall reflects unresolved V genes, and no reason is known for the rest. Here the sample has over 100,000 clones; approximately 49% occur a single time. The top ten constitute around a sixth of the sample. Taken with the paper, the label for time point translates to: baseline before oral tofacitinib. Sequenced here: CD8+ T cells sorted from blood, sampled at week 0. The receptors originated from a human donor with alopecia areata.

Here the CDR3 reads CASSPRLAGGLNEQYF. CDR3 bases: TGTGCCAGCAGCCCCCGACTAGCGGGGGGGCTGAACGAGCAGTACTTC. The J gene is TRBJ2-7, the V gene TRBV7-3; 14 nucleotides align to TRBD2. The CDR3 spans 16 residues. Germline assignment: CDR1 SGHTA and CDR2 FQGTGA. J lost 5 bases, V lost 5 bases, and 8 bases had no gene match.

This chain links TRBV7-9 with TRBJ1-2; the match to TRBD1 covers 7 bases. Per the germline V gene, CDR1 is SEHNR and CDR2 is FQNEAQ (reference sequence). The CDR3 length is 17 residues. After removal of 4 bases from V and 5 bases from J, the junction contained 16 bases not matched to a gene. The CDR3 region has the DNA TGTGCCAGCAGCTACCCGACAGGGATGCGATCGAGTTATGGCTACACCTTC. Its protein is CASSYPTGMRSSYGYTF.

This clone was found a few times. J is TRBJ1-2 and V is TRBV9, with a possible D match to TRBD1 (5 bases). V gave up 3 bases and J gave up 4 bases, with 19 bases separating them. Germline CDR1 SGDLS, CDR2 YYNGEE. The CDR3 is made up of 16 amino acids. CDR3 protein: CASSDDKGLEVYGYTF. In DNA, the CDR3 is TGTGCCAGCAGCGACGACAAGGGGCTGGAGGTCTATGGCTACACCTTC.

The V and J genes are TRBV27 and TRBJ1-2; the match to TRBD1 covers 8 bases. This CDR3 comprises 14 residues. The V gene end was trimmed by 3 bases and the J gene end by 6 bases; junction bases not matched to a gene: 6. Germline CDR1 MNHEY, CDR2 SMNVEV (reference sequence). CDR3 bases: TGTGCCAGCAGTTTTGGACAGGGTGCCGATGGCTACACCTTC. This gives the protein CASSFGQGADGYTF.

There are a few counts of this clone. CDR3 DNA: TGCAGCGTTGAAGGTTCAGGACGGTCCACCGGGGAGCTGTTTTTT. This translates into CSVEGSGRSTGELFF. This rearrangement joins TRBV29-1 to TRBJ2-2; D is uncertain. V shed 1 base and J shed 4 bases, with 13 bases lying between them. The CDR3 totals 15 residues. Germline V gene lookup returns CDR1 SQVTM and CDR2 ANQGSEA.

In this sample, this clone turned up a few times. The chain employs TRBV29-1 and TRBJ2-7; D gene ambiguous. The CDR3 has 13 amino acids. Germline values: CDR1 SQVTM, CDR2 ANQGSEA. Between the trimmed V and J ends, which lost 4 bases and 6 bases, there was a span of 16 bases. The CDR3 here is CSVASRSSGEQYF. In DNA form, the CDR3 reads TGCAGCGTTGCAAGCAGGTCGTCCGGCGAGCAGTACTTC.

At least ten counts were recorded for this clone. The same CDR3 is also encoded by other DNA sequences in this sample. The chain has TRBV7-9 and TRBJ1-1; D is uncertain. There are 12 residues in the CDR3. Trimming removed 3 bases at V and 3 bases at J, with 5 bases between. Per germline, CDR1 SEHNR and CDR2 FQNEAQ (reference sequence). The CDR3 spells CASSFGDTEAFF. CDR3 DNA sequence: TGTGCCAGCAGCTTTGGGGACACTGAAGCTTTCTTT. The whole variable domain, remainder taken from reference TRBV7-9 and TRBJ1-1, is DTGVSQNPRHKITKRGQNVTFRCDPISEHNRLYWYRQTLGQGPEFLTYFQNEAQLEKSRLLSDRFSAERPKGSFSTLEIQRTEQGDSAMYLCASSFGDTEAFFGQGTRLTVV.

Here the CDR3 reads CASSVTETQYF. CDR3 DNA: TGTGCCAGCAGCGTCACAGAGACCCAGTACTTC. The chain employs TRBV5-6 and TRBJ2-5; the D is unclear. V was shortened by 4 bases and J by 4 bases, with 5 bases between the two germline ends. This CDR3 comprises 11 residues. Germline CDR1 reads SGHDT; CDR2 reads YYEEEE.

The chain recombines TRBV10-3 with TRBJ1-1; 7 nucleotides line up with TRBD1. CDR3 length equals 14 residues. Germline V CDR1 and CDR2: ENHRY, SYGVKD. V was clipped by 10 bases and J by 7 bases; unmatched bases: 15. CDR3 in DNA: TGTGCCAGCAGCCCCCGGACAGGCGGGGGTGAAGCTTTCTTT. It specifies CASSPRTGGGEAFF.

The chain links TRBV29-1 to TRBJ2-7; 7 nucleotides align to TRBD1. Losses at the gene ends were 4 bases for V and 6 bases for J; bases not matched to a gene: 12. From germline, CDR1 is SQVTM and CDR2 ANQGSEA. The CDR3 sequence is 14 residues long. The CDR3 here is CSVGETGQNFEQYF. The CDR3 bases are TGCAGCGTTGGTGAGACAGGGCAGAACTTCGAGCAGTACTTC.

In this sample, this clone turned up a few times. Here the CDR3 reads CASSSDREDERNTIYF. In DNA, the CDR3 is TGTGCCAGCAGCTCGGACAGGGAAGACGAGAGAAACACCATATATTTT. The J gene is TRBJ1-3, the V gene TRBV13, with 8 bases identical to TRBD1. V lost 4 bases, J lost 5 bases, and 10 bases stayed unmatched. CDR3 length: 16 residues. CDR1 is PRHDT, CDR2 FYEKMQ, per germline (reference sequence). Drawing the rest from reference TRBV13 and TRBJ1-3, the complete variable domain is AAGVIQSPRHLIKEKRETATLKCYPIPRHDTVYWYQQGPGQDPQFLISFYEKMQSDKGSIPDRFSAQQFSDYHSELNMSSLELGDSALYFCASSSDREDERNTIYFGEGSWLTVV.

Written as DNA, the CDR3 is TGTGCCAGCAGTGAAAGGGACAGGGTATCGGGGGAGCTGTTTTTT. It translates to CASSERDRVSGELFF. The V call is TRBV6-1, the J call TRBJ2-2; 9 bases agree with TRBD1. V dropped 2 bases and J dropped 8; count of bases not matched to a gene: 6. The length of the CDR3 is 15 residues. Germline V CDR1 and CDR2: MNHNS, SASEGT.

About this clone itself: In the same sample, other DNA sequences code for this CDR3. This chain links TRBV30 with TRBJ2-7, with D possibly TRBD1 on 5 matching bases. Germline CDR1 GTSNPN, CDR2 SVGIG (reference sequence). The CDR3 consists of 13 residues. The V end was cut by 0 bases, the J end by 0 bases, with 6 bases between. CDR3 protein: CAWSVGVSYEQYF. In DNA, the CDR3 is TGTGCCTGGAGTGTAGGGGTCTCCTACGAGCAGTACTTC.

This clone has just a few counts. The chain has TRBV29-1 and TRBJ2-5, with a tentative D call TRBD2 (6 bases). Trimming pared 6 bases from V and 4 bases from J, leaving 21 bases between. CDR3 length: 15 residues. CDR1 is SQVTM and CDR2 is ANQGSEA in the germline V gene. CDR3 DNA sequence: TGCAGCGTCATGGGAAAGCGGGCCTTGGGAGAGACCCAGTACTTC. The encoded protein is CSVMGKRALGETQYF.

In this sample, this clone turned up a few times. CDR3 sequence reads: CASSFYTTDTQYF. Written as DNA, the CDR3 is TGTGCCAGCAGTTTTTACACCACAGATACGCAGTATTTT. The chain combines TRBV28 with TRBJ2-3, with D uncertain. Between the trimmed V and J ends, which lost 3 bases and 2 bases, there was a span of 6 bases. This CDR3 contains 13 residues. CDR1 MDHEN and CDR2 SYDVKM come from the germline V gene.

This clone was counted between two and nine times. For the CDR3, the DNA is TGTGCCAGTAGTCCCCTCTACAGGGCCATGAACACTGAAGCTTTCTTT. Protein product: CASSPLYRAMNTEAFF. V gene TRBV19 combines with J gene TRBJ1-1; TRBD1 is a possible D gene (6 bases). The V gene lost 5 bases and the J gene lost 0 bases, with 16 bases spanning the gap. The CDR3 runs 16 residues. Germline V gene lookup returns CDR1 LNHDA and CDR2 SQIVND (reference sequence).

This clone has only one observation. V is TRBV6-1 and J is TRBJ1-1, with 10 bases fitting TRBD1. Germline loops: CDR1 MNHNS, CDR2 SASEGT. The V gene end was trimmed by 1 base and the J gene end by 4 bases; junction bases not matched to a gene: 0. The CDR3 sequence is 14 residues long. The CDR3 sequence is CASSEGTGGTEAFF. The CDR3 nucleotides are TGTGCCAGCAGTGAAGGGACAGGGGGCACTGAAGCTTTCTTT.